This TCR beta chain originates from a study of cytomegalovirus exposure and HLA in healthy donors. Study summary: Researchers found that more than 70% of about 400 genotyped donors fell within the Caucasian-associated ancestry cluster.

The study's findings and limits: The investigators catalogued 180 or so TCR beta chains as cytomegalovirus-associated.

This clone was found once. Its antigen remains unknown. Both 60 Vbeta primers and 13 Jbeta primers went into the PCR. Profiling relied on immunoSEQ multiplex PCR, and the TCRdb table lists in-frame clones only, not all of them. This table holds roughly 150,000 clones, 60% to 85% found once. V lost 4 bases and J lost 1; bases outside the gene matches: 2. Germline loops: CDR1 SGHNT, CDR2 YYREEE (reference sequence). CDR3 length equals 14 residues. The chain employs TRBV5-4 and TRBJ2-3; TRBD1 aligns across 8 bases. Sequencing was performed on PBMCs. This TCR was recovered from a woman in her fifties or sixties in good health and CMV-seropositive. Written as DNA, the CDR3 is TGTGCCAGCAGCGGGACAGGAGGCACAGATACGCAGTATTTT. This translates into CASSGTGGTDTQYF. Drawing the rest from reference TRBV5-4 and TRBJ2-3, the complete variable domain is ETGVTQSPTHLIKTRGQQVTLRCSSQSGHNTVSWYQQALGQGPQFIFQYYREEENGRGNFPPRFSGLQFPNYSSELNVNALELDDSALYLCASSGTGGTDTQYFGPGTRLTVL.